This TCR beta chain was captured by sequencing in a study of cytomegalovirus exposure and HLA in healthy donors. Study as a whole: Among the approximately 420 donors who were genotyped, approximately 76% fell in the genetic ancestry cluster that is associated with self-reported Caucasian donors.

V shed 4 bases and J shed 4 bases, with 12 bases lying between them. The CDR3 has 14 residues. The germline V gene encodes CDR1 KGHSY and CDR2 FQNENV. The PCR was carried out with 60 Vbeta primers and 13 Jbeta primers. Clones were read by immunoSEQ multiplex PCR, and TCRdb kept only the in-frame ones, dropping some. This sample has approximately 130,000 clones, with 75% to 85% found just once. Sequences were obtained from PBMCs. This clonotype originated in a man between 40 and 49 years old in good health and CMV-seronegative. The chain combines TRBV16 with TRBJ2-3, with D possibly TRBD1 on 6 matching bases. The DNA of the CDR3 is TGTGCCAGCAGCCCTAGGGACACCTCAGATACGCAGTATTTT. Translated, it gives CASSPRDTSDTQYF.